This is a list of T cell receptor beta chains from one sample in a study of T cell changes during pregnancy in multiple sclerosis. TCRdb's copy holds only in-frame clones and misses some; the assay was immunoSEQ multiplex PCR. This sample has around 96,000 clones, with approximately 95% found just once. The sequences come from peripheral blood, collected after pregnancy. Receptors originate from a female donor in good health, enrolled as a control in a pregnancy study. Each CDR3 is given with its conserved first and last residue. The D gene is left open where the match is weak. Size is stated for part of the rows, as once, few or many counts, or as a class when the clone is expanded.

size,D,J,V,DNA,CDR3
.,.,TRBJ2-7,TRBV7-2,TGTGCCAGCAGCTTAGGAGTGGACAGCCGAAGGAACGAGCAGTACTTC,CASSLGVDSRRNEQYF
.,.,TRBJ2-7,TRBV19,TGTGCCAGTATTTGCGGGGATCCCTACGAGCAGTACTTC,CASICGDPYEQYF
.,.,TRBJ2-7,TRBV27,TGTGCCAGCAGCCCCCAACAGTGGGAGCAGTACTTC,CASSPQQWEQYF
once,.,TRBJ1-3,TRBV6-5,TGTGCCAGCAGTTACTCAGACATGACCTCTGGAAACACCATATATTTT,CASSYSDMTSGNTIYF
.,TRBD1,TRBJ2-7,TRBV6-1,TGTGCCAGCAGTGAAGGACAGGGGGCCTACGAGCAGTACTTC,CASSEGQGAYEQYF
.,.,TRBJ2-7,TRBV5-6,TGTGCCAGCAGCCCCGGTACCCAATACGAGCAGTACTTC,CASSPGTQYEQYF
.,.,TRBJ2-1,TRBV4-2,TGTGCCAGCAGCCAAGATGGCGGGAAAACCTACAATGAGCAGTTCTTC,CASSQDGGKTYNEQFF
.,TRBD1,TRBJ1-3,TRBV18,TGTGCCAGCTCACCACTTAAGTCGGCTCAGGGGGCGACGGGAAACACCATATATTTT,CASSPLKSAQGATGNTIYF
.,TRBD1,TRBJ1-1,TRBV5-5,TGTGCCAGCAGCTACCCGACAGGGGCGCCCAGAACTGAAGCTTTCTTT,CASSYPTGAPRTEAFF
.,.,TRBJ2-2,TRBV19,TGTGCCAGTAGCGTGCGGGGGAACACCGGGGAGCTGTTTTTT,CASSVRGNTGELFF
.,.,TRBJ2-4,TRBV13,TGTGCCAGCAGCTTAGGTGGCGGGGTAGCCAAAAACATTCAGTACTTC,CASSLGGGVAKNIQYF
.,.,TRBJ2-1,TRBV9,TGTGCCAGCAGCGGGATTCCCTGGAGCTCCTACAATGAGCAGTTCTTC,CASSGIPWSSYNEQFF
.,.,TRBJ2-7,TRBV28,TGTGCCAGCACCCTCCGGGAACTGTCGGGGGAGCAGTACTTC,CASTLRELSGEQYF
.,TRBD1,TRBJ2-7,TRBV28,TGTGCCAGCAGTCCCGACAGGGGCGCGCTCGAGCAGTACTTC,CASSPDRGALEQYF
.,.,TRBJ2-3,TRBV5-8,TGTGCCAGCTCATTAACGGGGGGCACAGCTCGCACAGATACGCAGTATTTT,CASSLTGGTARTDTQYF
.,TRBD1,TRBJ1-5,TRBV28,TGTGCCAGCAGCCAGAGGACAGGGGGAGGACAGCCCCAGCATTTT,CASSQRTGGGQPQHF
once,TRBD2,TRBJ2-7,TRBV13,TGTGCCAGCAGCTTAGAAGGACTAGCGGGAGGCCCCTACGAGCAGTACTTC,CASSLEGLAGGPYEQYF
.,TRBD1,TRBJ2-5,TRBV5-1,TGCGCCAGCAGTATTACCGGGACAGGGTTCGAAGAGACCCAGTACTTC,CASSITGTGFEETQYF
.,TRBD2,TRBJ2-7,TRBV27,TGTGCCAGCAGATCCCTAGCGGCGATCCACGAGCAGTACTTC,CASRSLAAIHEQYF
.,.,TRBJ2-5,TRBV11-2,TGTGCCAGCAGCTTATTTAGGGGGAAGGTGGAGACCCAGTACTTC,CASSLFRGKVETQYF
.,TRBD2,TRBJ2-7,TRBV15,TGTGCCACCAGCAGAGTTGCAGCGGGAGGGTACGAGCAGTACTTC,CATSRVAAGGYEQYF
.,TRBD1,TRBJ1-1,TRBV19,TGTGCCAGTAGTACCGATTTGGAGACAGGGGCGAACACTGAAGCTTTCTTT,CASSTDLETGANTEAFF
.,.,TRBJ2-6,TRBV6-4,TGTGCCAGCAGTGATGCTAGCCTTGGGGCCAACGTCCTGACTTTC,CASSDASLGANVLTF
.,TRBD1,TRBJ1-1,TRBV4-1,TGCGCCAGCAGCCAACCGGGACAGCCTGAAGCTTTCTTT,CASSQPGQPEAFF
.,TRBD1,TRBJ1-1,TRBV29-1,TGCAGCGTTGGGGACAGGGGGGGTGTGAACACTGAAGCTTTCTTT,CSVGDRGGVNTEAFF
.,TRBD2,TRBJ2-2,TRBV5-1,TGCGCCAGCAGCTTGGACGGGGGGATCGCCGGGGAGCTGTTTTTT,CASSLDGGIAGELFF
.,TRBD2,TRBJ2-3,TRBV28,TGTGCCAGCAGTTTCCCCGGGGGGGGCACAGATACGCAGTATTTT,CASSFPGGGTDTQYF
.,.,TRBJ1-1,TRBV7-2,TGTGCCAGCAGCTTAATGGCAGGGAAGAACACTGAAGCTTTCTTT,CASSLMAGKNTEAFF
.,.,TRBJ2-2,TRBV27,TGTGCCAGCAGTCTATTAGGCGGAGGCACCGGGGAGCTGTTTTTT,CASSLLGGGTGELFF
.,.,TRBJ2-5,TRBV28,TGTGCCAGCAGTTTTGATCCGGGTTGGGAGACCCAGTACTTC,CASSFDPGWETQYF
.,.,TRBJ1-5,TRBV6-1,TGTGCCAGCCGTCTGGGGGCCGGGAATCAGCCCCAGCATTTT,CASRLGAGNQPQHF
.,TRBD1,TRBJ2-7,TRBV5-1,TGCGCCAGCAGTCCACTAGACAGGGATCCCTACGAGCAGTACTTC,CASSPLDRDPYEQYF
.,.,TRBJ1-2,TRBV7-9,TGTGCCAGCAGCTTAGTGTCCGGGAACTATGGCTACACCTTC,CASSLVSGNYGYTF
.,.,TRBJ2-3,TRBV9,TGTGCCAGCAGCGTAGAGGGGGCAGATACGCAGTATTTT,CASSVEGADTQYF
.,.,TRBJ2-7,TRBV11-2,TGTGCCAGCAGCTCCCAGGGTTACGAGCAGTACTTC,CASSSQGYEQYF
.,TRBD1,TRBJ1-5,TRBV2,TGTGCCAGCAGACCCGGGACAGGGGGAGGAAGCAATCAGCCCCAGCATTTT,CASRPGTGGGSNQPQHF
.,.,TRBJ1-1,TRBV27,TGTGCCAGCAGTTTAGGGCAGGGGTGGACTGAAGCTTTCTTT,CASSLGQGWTEAFF
.,.,TRBJ2-2,TRBV6-6,TGTGCCAGCGAGGTCCCAATGGACACCGGGGAGCTGTTTTTT,CASEVPMDTGELFF
.,.,TRBJ2-1,TRBV25-1,TGTGCCAGCAGTGGCAGTTACAATGAGCAGTTCTTC,CASSGSYNEQFF
once,TRBD2,TRBJ2-5,TRBV5-1,TGCGCCAGCAGCTTTTCTAGCGGGGGCAACCAAGAGACCCAGTACTTC,CASSFSSGGNQETQYF
once,.,TRBJ2-5,TRBV15,TGTGCCACCAGCGGGGGGACAGCCCCGGAGACCCAGTACTTC,CATSGGTAPETQYF
.,TRBD2,TRBJ2-1,TRBV7-2,TGTGCCAGCAGCCCCTTTAGCGGGAGCTCCTACAATGAGCAGTTCTTC,CASSPFSGSSYNEQFF
.,.,TRBJ2-7,TRBV5-1,TGCGCCAGCAGCTTAAGGATGGACACCGCCTGGGAGCAGTACTTC,CASSLRMDTAWEQYF
.,.,TRBJ2-5,TRBV19,TGTGCCAGTAGTATAGGCGCAGGGTTCGGAAACCAAGAGACCCAGTACTTC,CASSIGAGFGNQETQYF
.,TRBD2,TRBJ2-7,TRBV6-1,TGTGCCAGCAGGACTAGCGGAGCCTACGAGCAGTACTTC,CASRTSGAYEQYF
.,TRBD1,TRBJ1-5,TRBV28,TGTGCCAGCAGGTTCGACAGGGGTAGCAATCAGCCCCAGCATTTT,CASRFDRGSNQPQHF
.,.,TRBJ2-5,TRBV7-8,TGTGCCAGCAGCTTAGAGGTGGGCGATCAAGAGACCCAGTACTTC,CASSLEVGDQETQYF
.,TRBD2,TRBJ2-6,TRBV5-1,TGCGCCAGCAGCTTGCCTACTAGCGGGAGGGGAGCTGGGGCCAACGTCCTGACTTTC,CASSLPTSGRGAGANVLTF
once,.,TRBJ2-7,TRBV19,TGTGCCAGTAGTTCGGGGGACCGTGGCTCAGACGAGCAGTACTTC,CASSSGDRGSDEQYF
.,TRBD2,TRBJ2-1,TRBV7-9,TGTGCCAGCAGCTTAAATCGGGGACTAGCGGAGAGCTCCTACAATGAGCAGTTCTTC,CASSLNRGLAESSYNEQFF
.,TRBD1,TRBJ2-1,TRBV28,TGTGCCAGCAGTTTCCCCGACAGGGCCATTGGGTCCTACAATGAGCAGTTCTTC,CASSFPDRAIGSYNEQFF
.,TRBD1,TRBJ2-2,TRBV10-3,TGTGCCATCAGTGGGGACAGGGTAACCGGGGAGCTGTTTTTT,CAISGDRVTGELFF
.,TRBD2,TRBJ2-7,TRBV28,TGTGCCAGCAGTTTAATAGCGGGAGTTTTCGGGCAGTACTTC,CASSLIAGVFGQYF
.,TRBD2,TRBJ2-3,TRBV19,TGTGCCAGTAGTCATCTAGCGGGAGATACAGATACGCAGTATTTT,CASSHLAGDTDTQYF
once,.,TRBJ2-5,TRBV2,TGTGCCAGCAGTGAAGGGGGAGCGGCTCAAGAGACCCAGTACTTC,CASSEGGAAQETQYF